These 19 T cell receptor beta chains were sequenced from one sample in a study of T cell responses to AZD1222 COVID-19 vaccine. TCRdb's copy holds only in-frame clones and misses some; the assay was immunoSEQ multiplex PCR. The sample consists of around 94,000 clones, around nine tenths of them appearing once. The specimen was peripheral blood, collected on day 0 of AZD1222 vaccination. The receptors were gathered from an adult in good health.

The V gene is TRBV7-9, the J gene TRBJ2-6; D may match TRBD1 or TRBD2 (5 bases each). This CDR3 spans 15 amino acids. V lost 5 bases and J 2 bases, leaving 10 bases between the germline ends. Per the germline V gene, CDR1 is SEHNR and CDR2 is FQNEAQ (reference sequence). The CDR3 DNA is TGTGCCAGCAGCCTAAGAGGGGCTGGGGCCAACGTCCTGACTTTC. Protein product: CASSLRGAGANVLTF.

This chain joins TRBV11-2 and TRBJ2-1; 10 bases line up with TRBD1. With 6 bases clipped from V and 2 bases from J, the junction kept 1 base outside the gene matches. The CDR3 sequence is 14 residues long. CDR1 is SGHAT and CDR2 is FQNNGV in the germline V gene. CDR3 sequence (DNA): TGTGCCAGCAGGGGGACAGGGGCCTACAATGAGCAGTTCTTC. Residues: CASRGTGAYNEQFF.

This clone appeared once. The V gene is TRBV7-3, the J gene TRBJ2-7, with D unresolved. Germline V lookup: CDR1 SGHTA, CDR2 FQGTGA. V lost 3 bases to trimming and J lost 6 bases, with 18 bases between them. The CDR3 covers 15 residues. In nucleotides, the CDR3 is TGTGCCAGCAGCTTCGGTCTCGGAAGTAGCAGCGAGCAGTACTTC. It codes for CASSFGLGSSSEQYF.

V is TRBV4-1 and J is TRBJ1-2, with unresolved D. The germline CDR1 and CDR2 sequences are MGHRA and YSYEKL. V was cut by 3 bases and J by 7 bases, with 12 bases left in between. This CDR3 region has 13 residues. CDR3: CASSHPGYVGYTF. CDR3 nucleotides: TGCGCCAGCAGCCATCCTGGCTATGTTGGCTACACCTTC.

The CDR3 is CASSDRLDYEQYF. CDR3 nucleotides: TGTGCCAGCAGTGACAGGTTGGACTACGAGCAGTACTTC. The rearrangement uses TRBV12-3 or TRBV12-4 and TRBJ2-7; D may be TRBD1 (6 bases). The CDR3 consists of 13 residues. Trimming took 5 bases from V and 3 from J, leaving 11 bases between them.

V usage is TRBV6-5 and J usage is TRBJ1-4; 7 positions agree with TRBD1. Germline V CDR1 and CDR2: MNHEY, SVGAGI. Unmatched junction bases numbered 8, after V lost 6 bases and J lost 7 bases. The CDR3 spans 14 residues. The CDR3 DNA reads TGTGCCAGCAGGACGCATACAGGGGTTGAAAAACTGTTTTTT. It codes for CASRTHTGVEKLFF.

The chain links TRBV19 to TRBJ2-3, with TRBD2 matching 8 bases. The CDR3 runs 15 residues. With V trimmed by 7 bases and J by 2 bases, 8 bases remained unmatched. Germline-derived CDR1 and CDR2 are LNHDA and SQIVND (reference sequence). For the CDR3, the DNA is TGTGCCAGTACGGAATCTAGCGGGTACACAGATACGCAGTATTTT. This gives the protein CASTESSGYTDTQYF.

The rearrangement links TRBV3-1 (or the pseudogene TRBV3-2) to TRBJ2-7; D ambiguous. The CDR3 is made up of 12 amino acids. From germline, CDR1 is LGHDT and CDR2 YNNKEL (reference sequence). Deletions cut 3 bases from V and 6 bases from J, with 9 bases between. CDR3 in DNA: TGTGCCAGCAGCCAGGGAACAACCGAGCAGTACTTC. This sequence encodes CASSQGTTEQYF.

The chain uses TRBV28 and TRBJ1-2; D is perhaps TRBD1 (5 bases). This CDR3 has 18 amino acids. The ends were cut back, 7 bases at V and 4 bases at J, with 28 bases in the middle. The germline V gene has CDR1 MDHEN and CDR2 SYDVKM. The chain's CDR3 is CASTTTGDHSIPTYGYTF. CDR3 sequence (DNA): TGTGCCAGCACCACGACCGGGGACCACAGCATTCCGACCTATGGCTACACCTTC.

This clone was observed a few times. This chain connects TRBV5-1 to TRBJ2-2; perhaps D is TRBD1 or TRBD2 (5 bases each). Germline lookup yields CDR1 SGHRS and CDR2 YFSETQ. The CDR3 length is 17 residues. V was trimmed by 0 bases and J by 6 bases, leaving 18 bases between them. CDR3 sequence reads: CASSLASGTHGAGELFF. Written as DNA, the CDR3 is TGCGCCAGCAGCTTGGCCTCCGGGACCCATGGGGCCGGGGAGCTGTTTTTT.

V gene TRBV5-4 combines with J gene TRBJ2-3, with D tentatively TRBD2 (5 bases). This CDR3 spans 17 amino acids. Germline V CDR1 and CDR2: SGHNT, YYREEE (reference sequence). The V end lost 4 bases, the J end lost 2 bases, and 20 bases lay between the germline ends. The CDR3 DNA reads TGTGCCAGCAGCGGCCCTAGCTCTTCCACCCTCACAGATACGCAGTATTTT. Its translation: CASSGPSSSTLTDTQYF.

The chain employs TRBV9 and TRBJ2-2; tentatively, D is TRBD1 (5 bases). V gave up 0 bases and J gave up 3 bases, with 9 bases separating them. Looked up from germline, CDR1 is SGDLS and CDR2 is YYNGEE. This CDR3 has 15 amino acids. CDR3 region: CASSVGDSYTGELFF. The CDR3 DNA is TGTGCCAGCAGCGTAGGTGACAGCTACACCGGGGAGCTGTTTTTT. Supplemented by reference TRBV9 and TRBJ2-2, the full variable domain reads DSGVTQTPKHLITATGQRVTLRCSPRSGDLSVYWYQQSLDQGLQFLIQYYNGEERAKGNILERFSAQQFPDLHSELNLSSLELGDSALYFCASSVGDSYTGELFFGEGSRLTVL.

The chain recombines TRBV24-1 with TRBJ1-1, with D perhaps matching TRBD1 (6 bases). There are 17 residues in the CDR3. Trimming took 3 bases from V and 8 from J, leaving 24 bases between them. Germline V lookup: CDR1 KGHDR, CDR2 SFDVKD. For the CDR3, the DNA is TGTGCCACCAGTGATGCAGACTACGCGGGGGGCGCTTCGGAAGCTTTCTTT. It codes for CATSDADYAGGASEAFF.

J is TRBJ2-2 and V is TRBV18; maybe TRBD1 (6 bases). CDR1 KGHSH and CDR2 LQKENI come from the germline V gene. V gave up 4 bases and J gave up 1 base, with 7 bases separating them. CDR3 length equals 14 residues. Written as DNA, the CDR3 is TGTGCCAGCTCACTGGGACAGAACACCGGGGAGCTGTTTTTT. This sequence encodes CASSLGQNTGELFF.

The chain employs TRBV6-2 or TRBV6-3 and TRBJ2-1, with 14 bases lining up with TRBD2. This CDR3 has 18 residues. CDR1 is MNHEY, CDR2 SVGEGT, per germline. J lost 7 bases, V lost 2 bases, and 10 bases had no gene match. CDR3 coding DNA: TGTGCCAGCAGTTACCGAGGGGCCGGGACTAGCGGGAGAAATGAGCAGTTCTTC. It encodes CASSYRGAGTSGRNEQFF.

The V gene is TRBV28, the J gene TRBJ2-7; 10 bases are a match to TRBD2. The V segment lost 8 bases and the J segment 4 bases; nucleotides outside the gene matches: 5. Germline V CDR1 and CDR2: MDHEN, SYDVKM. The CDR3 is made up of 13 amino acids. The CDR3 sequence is CASLGTSEYEQYF. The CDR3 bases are TGTGCCAGCCTCGGGACTAGCGAGTACGAGCAGTACTTC.

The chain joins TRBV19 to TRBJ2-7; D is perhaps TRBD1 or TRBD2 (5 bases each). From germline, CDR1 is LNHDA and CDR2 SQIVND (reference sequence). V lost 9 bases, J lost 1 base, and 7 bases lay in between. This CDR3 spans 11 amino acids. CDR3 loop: CASGASYEQYF. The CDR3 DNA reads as TGTGCCAGCGGGGCGTCCTACGAGCAGTACTTC.

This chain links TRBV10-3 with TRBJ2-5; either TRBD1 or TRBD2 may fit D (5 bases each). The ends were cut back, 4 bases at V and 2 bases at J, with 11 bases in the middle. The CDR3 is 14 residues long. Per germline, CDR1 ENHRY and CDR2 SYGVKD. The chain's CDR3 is CAISVGAAQETQYF. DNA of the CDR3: TGTGCCATCAGTGTCGGGGCAGCTCAAGAGACCCAGTACTTC.

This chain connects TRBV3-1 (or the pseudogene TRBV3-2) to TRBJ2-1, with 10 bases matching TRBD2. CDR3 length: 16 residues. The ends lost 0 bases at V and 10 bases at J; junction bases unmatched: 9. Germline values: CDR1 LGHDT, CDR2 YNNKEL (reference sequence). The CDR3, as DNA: TGTGCCAGCAGCCAAGATCTAGCGGGAGCCCCAAGGGAGCAGTTCTTC. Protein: CASSQDLAGAPREQFF.